These 16 T cell receptor beta chains came from one sample sequenced in a study of identifying expanded T cells in peripheral blood. Method: immunoSEQ multiplex PCR; TCRdb's copy keeps in-frame clones and lacks some. Here the sample spans tens of thousands of clones, around 84% being singletons. The sample taken for sequencing was blood. The receptors were sampled from a person between 18 and 75 years old in good health.

The chain employs TRBV28 and TRBJ2-7, with TRBD2 as a possible D gene (5 bases). From germline, CDR1 is MDHEN and CDR2 SYDVKM. The CDR3 loop spans 15 amino acids. The V and J ends lost 1 base and 0 bases respectively, with 10 bases between them. In nucleotides, the CDR3 is TGTGCCAGCAGTTTATCCGGGGTGGGCTCCTACGAGCAGTACTTC. This codes for CASSLSGVGSYEQYF.

The rearrangement joins TRBV7-6 to TRBJ2-7; 12 nucleotides align to TRBD2. In germline, CDR1 is SGHVS, CDR2 FNYEAQ. Germline trimming cut 5 bases from V and 4 bases from J; bases unmatched to any gene: 6. The CDR3 length is 15 residues. The CDR3 here is CASSPTSGSVYEQYF. In DNA form, the CDR3 reads TGTGCCAGCAGCCCGACTAGCGGGAGTGTATACGAGCAGTACTTC.

This chain's CDR3 is CASHLAGGPSTDTQYF. The CDR3 DNA reads TGTGCCAGCCACCTCGCTGGGGGCCCAAGCACAGATACGCAGTATTTT. The gene calls are TRBV6-6 and TRBJ2-3; the D gene is possibly TRBD1 (6 bases). The CDR3 totals 16 residues. CDR1 and CDR2 from the germline V gene are MNHNY and SVGAGI (reference sequence). Trimming cost V 8 bases and J 0 bases, with 18 bases left between them.

The rearrangement uses TRBV7-6 and TRBJ2-2; 14 bases map to TRBD2. V was clipped by 5 bases and J by 5 bases; unmatched bases: 7. CDR1 is SGHVS and CDR2 is FNYEAQ in the germline V gene. This CDR3 contains 17 residues. CDR3: CASSQGLAGEGTGELFF. The CDR3 nucleotides read TGTGCCAGCAGCCAGGGACTAGCGGGAGAGGGAACCGGGGAGCTGTTTTTT.

The chain combines TRBV19 with TRBJ1-2; D is perhaps TRBD1 (6 bases). Trimming shortened V by 5 bases and J by 5 bases, and 15 bases separated the two germline ends. The V gene's germline CDR1 is LNHDA and CDR2 SQIVND (reference sequence). The CDR3 covers 14 residues. The CDR3 bases are TGTGCCAGTAGTTCACCGGGGGCGCGTTATGGCTACACCTTC. Translating gives CASSSPGARYGYTF.

The chain has TRBV28 and TRBJ2-5; 9 bases are a match to TRBD1. The ends lost 1 base at V and 3 bases at J; junction bases unmatched: 12. This CDR3 has 18 amino acids. CDR1 is MDHEN and CDR2 is SYDVKM in the germline V gene. This CDR3 reads CASSLSFITGGKEETQYF. For the CDR3, the DNA is TGTGCCAGCAGTTTATCCTTCATAACAGGGGGCAAAGAAGAGACCCAGTACTTC.

Regarding this clone: Relative to the germline gene, one junction end is altered; a read error may explain this. The V and J genes are TRBV7-7 and TRBJ2-5, with 14 bases aligning to TRBD2. Germline CDR1 reads SSHAT; CDR2 reads FNYEAQ (reference sequence). CDR3 size: 16 residues. Here the CDR3 reads CASSVQGGLAGATQYF. The CDR3 DNA reads as TGTGCTAGCAGCGTCCAAGGGGGACTAGCGGGAGCGACCCAGTACTTC.

The rearrangement joins TRBV27 to TRBJ2-4; D uncertain. From germline, CDR1 is MNHEY and CDR2 SMNVEV (reference sequence). There are 13 residues in the CDR3. V lost 2 bases, J lost 10 bases, and 12 bases lay in between. The CDR3 bases are TGTGCCAGCAGTTTAGAAGCTAGAAGTATTCAGTACTTC. This codes for CASSLEARSIQYF.

This chain joins TRBV7-2 and TRBJ2-7; the D gene is possibly TRBD1 (6 bases). This CDR3 has 14 residues. Per the germline V gene, CDR1 is SGHTA and CDR2 is FQGNSA. Between the trimmed V and J ends, which lost 2 bases and 9 bases, there was a span of 17 bases. CDR3 sequence: CASSLSSAGVGQYF. In DNA form, the CDR3 reads TGTGCCAGCAGCTTATCCTCCGCAGGGGTAGGGCAGTACTTC.

The V gene is TRBV7-9, the J gene TRBJ2-7, with a possible D match to TRBD1 (6 bases). V lost 0 bases and J 7 bases, leaving 13 bases between the germline ends. The CDR3 sequence is 14 residues long. The germline gives CDR1 SEHNR, CDR2 FQNEAQ (reference sequence). The CDR3 sequence: CASSLAAGAGEQYF. DNA of the CDR3: TGTGCCAGCAGCTTAGCCGCAGGGGCTGGAGAGCAGTACTTC.

This clone came up many times. The same CDR3 arises from other DNA sequences in this sample as well. The rearrangement joins TRBV5-1 to TRBJ1-5; D is unresolved. Germline values: CDR1 SGHRS, CDR2 YFSETQ. V lost 2 bases to trimming and J lost 3 bases, with 15 bases between them. This CDR3 has 16 amino acids. The CDR3 DNA reads as TGCGCCAGCAGCTTTGACGGAAATTCGTTCAATCAGCCCCAGCATTTT. Its protein is CASSFDGNSFNQPQHF.

This clone was recorded once. The rearrangement uses TRBV5-8 and TRBJ2-3, with D unclear. Per the germline V gene, CDR1 is SGHTS and CDR2 is YDEGEE. This CDR3 is built from 12 residues. The ends were cut back, 0 bases at V and 6 bases at J, with 5 bases in the middle. CDR3 DNA: TGTGCCAGCAGCTTGGCTAGGGATACGCAGTATTTT. Protein sequence: CASSLARDTQYF.

The chain joins TRBV30 to TRBJ2-3, with 8 bases fitting TRBD2. This CDR3 comprises 14 residues. Germline V gene data show CDR1 as GTSNPN and CDR2 as SVGIG (reference sequence). V shed 6 bases, J shed 5 bases, and the junction held 10 bases outside the gene matches. CDR3 DNA sequence: TGTGCCTGTCGCCTCGGGCTAGCGGGAGATACGCAGTATTTT. Its translation is CACRLGLAGDTQYF. The whole variable domain, remainder taken from reference TRBV30 and TRBJ2-3, is SQTIHQWPATLVQPVGSPLSLECTVEGTSNPNLYWYRQAAGRGLQLLFYSVGIGQISSEVPQNLSASRPQDRQFILSSKKLLLSDSGFYLCACRLGLAGDTQYFGPGTRLTVL.

The table lists this clone with many counts. CDR3 sequence reads: CASSPQAGAELFF. The CDR3 region has the DNA TGTGCCAGCTCACCACAGGCAGGGGCCGAACTGTTTTTT. V is TRBV18 and J is TRBJ1-4, with D tentatively TRBD1 (6 bases). V gave up 1 base and J gave up 12 bases, with 12 bases separating them. The CDR3 covers 13 residues. Germline CDR1 is KGHSH and CDR2 is LQKENI.

Turning to this clone: A junction end diverges from the germline sequence, so it may reflect a read error. The chain joins TRBV19 to TRBJ1-5; maybe TRBD1 (6 bases). CDR1 is LNHDA, CDR2 SQIVND, per germline (reference sequence). The CDR3 totals 14 residues. The CDR3: CASTPGGRNQPQHF. The CDR3 nucleotides read TGTGCCAGTACTCCGGGGGGGCGCAACCAGCCCCAGCATTTT.

V and J are TRBV6-5 and TRBJ2-7; tentative D call: TRBD1 (5 bases). The V end was cut by 4 bases, the J end by 5 bases, with 9 bases between. The CDR3 spans 12 residues. Per germline, CDR1 MNHEY and CDR2 SVGAGI. The CDR3 reads CASSSIQDEQYF. The CDR3 DNA reads TGTGCCAGCAGTTCCATACAGGACGAGCAGTACTTC.